The rows below give T cell receptor beta chains drawn from one sample of a study of T cells in Graves' hyperthyroidism and ophthalmopathy. TCRdb called the multiplex PCR reads again in MiXCR, with one record for every CDR3 protein. The data contain over 150,000 distinct CDR3 sequences, about a sixth of them singletons. The sequencing input was blood. These receptors all stem from a woman aged 50 to 65 with Graves' hyperthyroidism. Both conserved end residues are part of each CDR3. A D gene is named only where the DNA matches it firmly. Rows may omit the clone size; those that give it use once, few, many or a size class.

>TRBJ1-3|TRBV18|.|.
TGTGCCAGCTCACTAGGGACGGGCCGAAACACCATATATTTT
CASSLGTGRNTIYF
>TRBJ2-1|TRBV7-9|.|TRBD2
TGTGCCAGCACCTCGGGGGGAGGGCCTTTCAATGAGCAGTTCTTC
CASTSGGGPFNEQFF
>TRBJ1-4|TRBV20-1|.|.
TGCAGTATCGCCCCCGGCGAAAAACTGTTTTTT
CSIAPGEKLFF
>TRBJ1-1|TRBV30|many|.
TGTGCCTGGAGTGTACTAGTGGGAACTGAAGCTTTCTTT
CAWSVLVGTEAFF
>TRBJ1-3|TRBV9|.|.
TGTGCCAGCAGCAGCAGGATGTCTGGAAACACCATATATTTT
CASSSRMSGNTIYF
>TRBJ2-1|TRBV19|.|TRBD2
TGTGCCAGTAGTATTCGCCTAGCGGGAGGGTACAATGAGCAGTTCTTC
CASSIRLAGGYNEQFF
>TRBJ2-1|TRBV30|many|.
TGTGCCTGGAGTCGAGTATCCTACAATGAGCAGTTCTTC
CAWSRVSYNEQFF
>TRBJ2-4|TRBV4-2|.|.
TGTGCCAGCAGCCAGGATCGGAGAAACATTCAGTACTTC
CASSQDRRNIQYF
>TRBJ2-3|TRBV6-1|many|TRBD2
TGTGCCAGCAGTCAGCTAGCGGGGACCACAGATACGCAGTATTTT
CASSQLAGTTDTQYF
>TRBJ1-5|TRBV2|many|.
TGTGCCAGCAGTCCGGACAGTTATAGCAATCAGCCCCAGCATTTT
CASSPDSYSNQPQHF
>TRBJ2-7|TRBV7-2|few|.
TGTGCCAGCGGAAAGTCTAGCGAATCCTACGAGCAGTACTTC
CASGKSSESYEQYF
>TRBJ2-3|TRBV7-3|many|.
TGTGCCAGCAGCTTATCCGGGGCAACAGATACGCAGTATTTT
CASSLSGATDTQYF
>TRBJ2-7|TRBV12-3/TRBV12-4|many|TRBD1
TGTGCCAGCACCCATGGACAGGGCTCCTACGAGCAGTACTTC
CASTHGQGSYEQYF
>TRBJ2-7|TRBV6-4|many|.
TGTGCCAGCAGTGACTCAAGGGGGAACAGCTCCTACGAGCAGTACTTC
CASSDSRGNSSYEQYF
>TRBJ2-7|TRBV20-1|few|.
TGCAGTGCTAGAGATACAGGGACATACGAGCAGTACTTC
CSARDTGTYEQYF
>TRBJ2-1|TRBV5-6|.|TRBD2
TGTGCCAGCAGCTTGGAGTTAGCGGGCCACAATGAGCAGTTCTTC
CASSLELAGHNEQFF
>TRBJ2-1|TRBV7-9|few|.
TGTGCCAGCAGCTTACGGCTCGATACCCTAAGCTCCTACAATGAGCAGTTCTTC
CASSLRLDTLSSYNEQFF
>TRBJ2-1|TRBV5-1|.|.
TGCGCCAGCAGCTTGGCCTTCGGGTCGGATGAGCAGTTCTTC
CASSLAFGSDEQFF
>TRBJ1-5|TRBV3-1|many|.
TGTGCCAGCAGCCAAGATCTAGGACAGTTCAATCAGCCCCAGCATTTT
CASSQDLGQFNQPQHF
>TRBJ2-1|TRBV7-8|many|TRBD1
TGTGCCAGCAGCCCGAACCGGGACAGGGCTAATGAGCAGTTCTTC
CASSPNRDRANEQFF
>TRBJ1-5|TRBV30|few|.
TGTGCCTTTCAGCGGGGTAGCAATCAGCCCCAGCATTTT
CAFQRGSNQPQHF
>TRBJ2-7|TRBV10-1|many|TRBD1
TGCGCCAGCAGTGAGGGGCACCCGGGACAGGGCTACGAGCAGTACTTC
CASSEGHPGQGYEQYF
>TRBJ1-3|TRBV11-2|few|.
TGTGCCAGCAGCTTAAGAGTCTCCTACTCTGGAAACACCATATATTTT
CASSLRVSYSGNTIYF
>TRBJ2-7|TRBV27|many|TRBD2
TGTGCCAGCCGCCACACGGGACTAGCGGGGGAGCAGTACTTC
CASRHTGLAGEQYF
>TRBJ2-5|TRBV7-9|many|TRBD2
TGTGCCAGCAGCCCGGTGTTAGCGGGAGATAAAGAGACCCAGTACTTC
CASSPVLAGDKETQYF
>TRBJ1-2|TRBV10-3|few|.
TGTGCCATCAGTGAACAGGGTAACTATGGCTACACCTTC
CAISEQGNYGYTF
>TRBJ2-7|TRBV29-1|.|.
TGCAGCACAAGGGGGGATTCCTACGAGCAGTACTTC
CSTRGDSYEQYF
>TRBJ2-7|TRBV10-2|many|.
TGCGCCAGCAGTGAGTCGGTAGGAGGGGGTTACGAGCAGTACTTC
CASSESVGGGYEQYF
>TRBJ2-1|TRBV7-3|few|.
TGTGCCAGCAGCCCGAAATATCCAGGGACTCACAACTACAATGAGCAGTTCTTC
CASSPKYPGTHNYNEQFF
>TRBJ2-1|TRBV11-3|many|TRBD2
TGTGCCAGCAGCTTAGTTGGGACTAGGAACGATGAGCAGTTCTTC
CASSLVGTRNDEQFF
>TRBJ2-7|TRBV20-1|few|.
TGCAGTGCTAGGCCGATGCGCTCTTCCTACGAGCAGTACTTC
CSARPMRSSYEQYF
>TRBJ2-1|TRBV12-3/TRBV12-4|many|TRBD2
TGTGCCAGCAGTCCACTAGCGGGAGGTTCCTACAATGAGCAGTTCTTC
CASSPLAGGSYNEQFF
>TRBJ2-3|TRBV11-3|.|TRBD2
TGTGCCAGCGGATCGACTAGCGGGCGCACAGATACGCAGTATTTT
CASGSTSGRTDTQYF
>TRBJ2-3|TRBV29-1|.|TRBD2
TGCAGCGTTGGGACTAGCGCTAGCACAGATACGCAGTATTTT
CSVGTSASTDTQYF
>TRBJ1-1|TRBV29-1|many|TRBD1
TGCAGCGTTGGCCAGGGGGGGGTGGTAACTGAAGCTTTCTTT
CSVGQGGVVTEAFF
>TRBJ2-1|TRBV3-1|.|.
TGTGCCAGCAGCCGTCGGAGCTCCTACAATGAGCAGTTCTTC
CASSRRSSYNEQFF
>TRBJ2-3|TRBV24-1|many|.
TGTGCCACCAGTGATTTGGTAGGCTCTGTAGATACGCAGTATTTT
CATSDLVGSVDTQYF
>TRBJ2-7|TRBV2|many|TRBD1
TGTGCCAGCAGTGACCGGGACAGGGGGCTCTACGAGCAGTACTTC
CASSDRDRGLYEQYF
>TRBJ1-2|TRBV27|many|.
TGTGCCAGCAGTTTTAGGGGTCGGGGTGGCTACACCTTC
CASSFRGRGGYTF
>TRBJ2-1|TRBV20-1|.|.
TGCAGTGCTGATCCTTCGGGGACACACTCGCGGTTCTTC
CSADPSGTHSRFF
>TRBJ1-1|TRBV18|.|.
TGTGCCAGCTCACCGGACACGCGGAACACTGAAGCTTTCTTT
CASSPDTRNTEAFF